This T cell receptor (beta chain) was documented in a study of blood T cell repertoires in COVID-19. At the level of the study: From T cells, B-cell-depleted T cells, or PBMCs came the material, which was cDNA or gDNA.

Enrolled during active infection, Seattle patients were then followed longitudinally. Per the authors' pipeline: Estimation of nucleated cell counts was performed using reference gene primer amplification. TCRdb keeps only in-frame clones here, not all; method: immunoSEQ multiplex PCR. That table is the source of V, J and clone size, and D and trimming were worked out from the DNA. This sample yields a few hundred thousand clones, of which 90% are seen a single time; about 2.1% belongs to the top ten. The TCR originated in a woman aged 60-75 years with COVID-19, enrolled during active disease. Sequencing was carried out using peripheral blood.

CDR3 nucleotide sequence: TGTGCCAGCCAGGGGGGCTACCCTCAGCCCCAGCATTTT. Translating it yields CASQGGYPQPQHF. The gene calls are TRBV2 and TRBJ1-5; 7 bases are a match to TRBD1. Trimming cost V 8 bases and J 6 bases; bases outside gene matches: 7. The CDR3 is made up of 13 amino acids. From germline, CDR1 is SNHLY and CDR2 FYNNEI.